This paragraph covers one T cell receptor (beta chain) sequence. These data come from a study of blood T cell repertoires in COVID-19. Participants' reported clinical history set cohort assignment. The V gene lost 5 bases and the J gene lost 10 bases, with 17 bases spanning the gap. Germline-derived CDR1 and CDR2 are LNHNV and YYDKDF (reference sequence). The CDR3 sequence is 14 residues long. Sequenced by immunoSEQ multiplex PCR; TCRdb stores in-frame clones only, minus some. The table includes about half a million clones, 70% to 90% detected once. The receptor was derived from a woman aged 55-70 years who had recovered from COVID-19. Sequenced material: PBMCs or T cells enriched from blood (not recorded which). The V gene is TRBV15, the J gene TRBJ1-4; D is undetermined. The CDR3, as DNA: TGTGCCACCAGCCCCGATGGAGGTTCTGGAAAACTGTTTTTT. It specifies CATSPDGGSGKLFF.